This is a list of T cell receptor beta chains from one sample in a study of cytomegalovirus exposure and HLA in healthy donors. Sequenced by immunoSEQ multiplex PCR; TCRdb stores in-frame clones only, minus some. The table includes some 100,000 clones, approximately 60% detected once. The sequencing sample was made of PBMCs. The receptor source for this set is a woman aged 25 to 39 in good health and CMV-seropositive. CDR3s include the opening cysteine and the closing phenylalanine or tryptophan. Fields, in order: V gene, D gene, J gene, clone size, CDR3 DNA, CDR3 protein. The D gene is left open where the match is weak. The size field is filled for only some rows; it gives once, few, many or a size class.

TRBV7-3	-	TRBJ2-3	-	TGTGCCAGCAGATCCGGACAGTCCACAGATACGCAGTATTTT	CASRSGQSTDTQYF
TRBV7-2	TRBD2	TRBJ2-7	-	TGTGCCAGCAGCTCCGGACTAGCGGGGGGGCTCTCAGGGCAGTACTTC	CASSSGLAGGLSGQYF
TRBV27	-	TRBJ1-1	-	TGTGCCAGCAGTTTACAGGGAGGAAACACTGAAGCTTTCTTT	CASSLQGGNTEAFF
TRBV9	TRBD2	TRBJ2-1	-	TGTGCCAGCAGCCATGGGACTAGCGGGGGGGCGGGTAATGAGCAGTTCTTC	CASSHGTSGGAGNEQFF
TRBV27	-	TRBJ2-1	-	TGTGCCAGCAGTCCAGCCCCTAGCTCCTACAATGAGCAGTTCTTC	CASSPAPSSYNEQFF
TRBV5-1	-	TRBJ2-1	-	TGCGCCAGCAGCCACGACGGGGAGTCTTACAATGAGCAGTTCTTC	CASSHDGESYNEQFF
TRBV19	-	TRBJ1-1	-	TGTGCCGTTCTGAGCACTGAAGCTTTCTTT	CAVLSTEAFF
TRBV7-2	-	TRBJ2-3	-	TGTGCCAGCAGCTTAGCCACAACCACCGCAGATACGCAGTATTTT	CASSLATTTADTQYF
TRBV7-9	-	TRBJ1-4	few	TGTGCCAGCAGCTCCGGGACTAGCGGAGCAAATGAAAAACTGTTTTTT	CASSSGTSGANEKLFF
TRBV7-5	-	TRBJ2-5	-	TGTGCCAGAAGCTTAGCTGCGGGGGGGATGGAGACCCAGTACTTC	CARSLAAGGMETQYF
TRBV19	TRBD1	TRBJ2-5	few	TGTGCCAGTAGTATTCAGGCAGGGGGAGAGACCCAGTACTTC	CASSIQAGGETQYF
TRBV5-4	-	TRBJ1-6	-	TGTGCCAGCAGCACGGACAGTAATTCACCCCTCCACTTT	CASSTDSNSPLHF
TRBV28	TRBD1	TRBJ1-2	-	TGTGCCAGCAGTTTACTAACGACCGGGACAGGGGGTCATGGCTACACCTTC	CASSLLTTGTGGHGYTF
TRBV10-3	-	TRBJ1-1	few	TGTGCCATCAGTGAGGGACAGCCGGAGGCTTTCTTT	CAISEGQPEAFF
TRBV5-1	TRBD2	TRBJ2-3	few	TGCGCCAGCAGCAGACTAGCGGTTACAGATACGCAGTATTTT	CASSRLAVTDTQYF
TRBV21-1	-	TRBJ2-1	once	TGTGCCAGCAGCAAATTTTATTCCGGGACAGACTCCTACAATGAGCAGTTCTTC	CASSKFYSGTDSYNEQFF
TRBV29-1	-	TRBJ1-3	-	TGCAGCGTTGAAAGAGACTCTGGAAACACCATATATTTT	CSVERDSGNTIYF
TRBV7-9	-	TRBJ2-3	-	TGTGCCAGCAGCTTAGTAGCCTACACAGATACGCAGTATTTT	CASSLVAYTDTQYF
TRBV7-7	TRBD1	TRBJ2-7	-	TGTGCTAGCAGCCCAGGGGGCTACGAGCAGTACTTC	CASSPGGYEQYF
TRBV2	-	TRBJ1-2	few	TGTGCCAGCGCCAGGATTCCTGGCTACACCTTC	CASARIPGYTF
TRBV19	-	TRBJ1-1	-	TGTGCCAGTAACCCCTCAGAAGGGGTCGGCACTGAAGCTTTCTTT	CASNPSEGVGTEAFF
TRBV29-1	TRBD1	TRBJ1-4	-	TGCAGCGTTCGACTAGAACAGGGGAGGGAAAAACTGTTTTTT	CSVRLEQGREKLFF